One sample yielded the 20 T cell receptor beta chains listed below, sequenced in a study of identifying expanded T cells in peripheral blood. Sequencing was performed with immunoSEQ multiplex PCR; in TCRdb, only in-frame clones are kept and a portion is missing. The sample consists of around 130,000 clones, approximately 86% of them appearing once. Sequenced: blood. The origin of the receptors is a person between 18 and 75 years old in good health.

This clone was seen only once. The chain joins TRBV6-5 to TRBJ2-1; 13 positions match TRBD2. The V gene's germline CDR1 is MNHEY and CDR2 SVGAGI. The junction had 4 bases not matched to a gene; V was cut back by 5 bases and J by 9 bases. The CDR3 length is 14 residues. CDR3: CASSRLAGGFEQFF. The CDR3 DNA is TGTGCCAGCAGTAGACTAGCGGGAGGTTTTGAGCAGTTCTTC.

This rearrangement joins TRBV6-1 to TRBJ2-3; D unclear. Between the trimmed V and J ends, which lost 4 bases and 2 bases, there was a span of 10 bases. The CDR3 extends over 14 amino acids. Germline V gene lookup returns CDR1 MNHNS and CDR2 SASEGT. The DNA for the CDR3 is TGTGCCAGCAGTGGGAAAGGTAACACAGATACGCAGTATTTT. Its translation: CASSGKGNTDTQYF.

This clone was seen just once. This chain links TRBV11-2 with TRBJ2-3; 9 bases align to TRBD2. This CDR3 has 15 amino acids. The germline CDR1 and CDR2 sequences are SGHAT and FQNNGV. After removal of 3 bases from V and 4 bases from J, the junction contained 5 bases not matched to a gene. The CDR3: CASSLAGGVPDTQYF. CDR3 DNA sequence: TGTGCCAGCAGCTTGGCGGGAGGGGTTCCAGATACGCAGTATTTT.

The rearrangement joins TRBV28 to TRBJ2-1; 9 bases agree with TRBD1. The length of the CDR3 is 16 residues. The V gene's germline CDR1 is MDHEN and CDR2 SYDVKM. Trimming at V came to 2 bases and at J to 5 bases, leaving 7 bases not matched to a gene. The CDR3 spells CASSLTGTGWDNEQFF. The CDR3 bases are TGTGCCAGCAGTTTAACCGGGACAGGGTGGGACAATGAGCAGTTCTTC.

The chain employs TRBV10-3 and TRBJ2-1, with 7 bases lining up with TRBD1. CDR1 ENHRY and CDR2 SYGVKD come from the germline V gene. The CDR3 is 12 amino acids. The CDR3 reads CVGGPTENEQFF. The CDR3 coding sequence is TGTGTAGGGGGCCCAACTGAGAATGAGCAGTTCTTC.

The gene calls are TRBV7-8 and TRBJ2-5; D is unresolved. The V end was cut by 1 base, the J end by 3 bases, with 6 bases between. This CDR3 contains 13 residues. CDR1 is SGHVS, CDR2 FQNEAQ, per germline. CDR3 sequence reads: CASSLGPEETQYF. CDR3 sequence (DNA): TGTGCCAGCAGCTTAGGTCCGGAAGAGACCCAGTACTTC.

The CDR3 here is CASSLVSGTSYEQYF. In DNA, the CDR3 is TGCGCCAGCAGCTTGGTATCGGGTACTAGCTACGAGCAGTACTTC. V usage is TRBV5-1 and J usage is TRBJ2-7; a weak D match, TRBD2 (5 bases). This CDR3 is 15 amino acids long. Per the germline V gene, CDR1 is SGHRS and CDR2 is YFSETQ. V lost 0 bases to trimming and J lost 3 bases, with 13 bases between them. Using reference TRBV5-1 and TRBJ2-7 for the parts outside the CDR3, the full variable domain is KAGVTQTPRYLIKTRGQQVTLSCSPISGHRSVSWYQQTPGQGLQFLFEYFSETQRNKGNFPGRFSGRQFSNSRSEMNVSTLELGDSALYLCASSLVSGTSYEQYFGPGTRLTVT.

A few counts support this clone. The same CDR3 also results from other DNA sequences found in this sample. The V gene is TRBV7-9, the J gene TRBJ2-7, with D possibly called TRBD1 or TRBD2 (5 bases each). Trimming took off 0 bases at V and 2 bases at J, with 8 bases between the two ends. This CDR3 region has 14 residues. Germline V gene lookup returns CDR1 SEHNR and CDR2 FQNEAQ (reference sequence). CDR3 region: CASSLAGTTYEQYF. The CDR3 DNA follows: TGTGCCAGCAGCTTAGCAGGGACCACCTACGAGCAGTACTTC.

This sequence joins TRBV28 and TRBJ2-6; D is uncertain. Germline V gene lookup returns CDR1 MDHEN and CDR2 SYDVKM. The CDR3 consists of 15 residues. V dropped 7 bases and J dropped 4 bases, with 14 bases sitting between them. For the CDR3, the DNA is TGTGCCAGCAAATCGTCCCAGACAGGGGCCAACGTCCTGACTTTC. Protein sequence: CASKSSQTGANVLTF.

This clone was detected only a few times. The chain combines TRBV10-3 with TRBJ1-2; 10 bases align to TRBD1. This CDR3 has 12 amino acids. V was pared by 8 bases and J by 6 bases, with 3 bases of the junction left unmatched. CDR1 is ENHRY, CDR2 SYGVKD, per germline. This chain's CDR3 is CAIFGTGDGYTF. The CDR3 DNA is TGTGCCATCTTCGGGACAGGGGATGGCTACACCTTC.

The chain links TRBV28 to TRBJ2-4; a possible D gene is TRBD2 (6 bases). Trimming stripped 4 bases from V and 0 bases from J, with 16 bases between. This CDR3 contains 17 residues. CDR1 MDHEN and CDR2 SYDVKM come from the germline V gene. CDR3 DNA: TGTGCCAGCAGTTCCCGGGTTTGGAGGGAAGCCAAAAACATTCAGTACTTC. It encodes CASSSRVWREAKNIQYF.

V gene TRBV14 combines with J gene TRBJ2-1; 11 bases fit TRBD2. This CDR3 has 18 amino acids. The V gene's germline CDR1 is SGHDN and CDR2 FVKESK. V dropped 4 bases and J dropped 4; count of bases not matched to a gene: 12. The CDR3 loop is CASSRPAGTSGTYNEQFF. The CDR3 coding sequence is TGTGCCAGCAGCCGACCCGCCGGGACTAGCGGAACGTACAATGAGCAGTTCTTC.

In this sample, this clone turned up once. J is TRBJ1-2 and V is TRBV5-1; D uncertain. Germline CDR1 SGHRS, CDR2 YFSETQ. The CDR3 runs to 14 residues. V gave up 7 bases and J gave up 1 base, with 14 bases separating them. Here the CDR3 DNA reads TGCGCCAGCTCCTCGGACCCAAATAACTATGGCTACACCTTC. Its protein product is CASSSDPNNYGYTF.

The chain is built from TRBV6-4 and TRBJ2-3; either TRBD1 or TRBD2 may supply D (6 bases each). V shed 0 bases and J shed 2 bases, with 9 bases lying between them. This CDR3 spans 15 amino acids. Germline V lookup: CDR1 MRHNA, CDR2 SNTAGT. CDR3 coding DNA: TGTGCCAGCAGTGACTCGGGGGGCCCCACAGATACGCAGTATTTT. It specifies CASSDSGGPTDTQYF.

V and J are TRBV28 and TRBJ2-7; 12 bases line up with TRBD1. The V segment lost 10 bases and the J segment 6 bases; nucleotides outside the gene matches: 10. The length of the CDR3 is 14 residues. From germline, CDR1 is MDHEN and CDR2 SYDVKM. The CDR3 here is CATTQGTGGGEQYF. The CDR3 DNA is TGTGCCACGACCCAGGGGACAGGGGGCGGCGAGCAGTACTTC.

The chain recombines TRBV2 with TRBJ1-5, with D uncertain. Trimming removed 7 bases from V and 4 bases from J, with 14 bases in between. Germline values: CDR1 SNHLY, CDR2 FYNNEI. The CDR3 is made up of 14 amino acids. This CDR3 is CASNGGKGNQPQHF. CDR3 bases: TGTGCCAGCAATGGAGGAAAAGGGAATCAGCCCCAGCATTTT.

This chain connects TRBV19 to TRBJ1-4, with 7 positions matching TRBD1. The CDR3 is made up of 15 amino acids. Germline V lookup: CDR1 LNHDA, CDR2 SQIVND (reference sequence). V lost 8 bases, J lost 6 bases, and 12 bases stayed unmatched. DNA for the CDR3: TGTGCCAGTCGAGAATCCGGGACAGAGTATGAAAAACTGTTTTTT. It is translated as CASRESGTEYEKLFF.

The rearrangement joins TRBV5-1 to TRBJ2-1; 7 nucleotides align to TRBD2. The V gene end was trimmed by 0 bases and the J gene end by 1 base; junction bases not matched to a gene: 7. In germline, CDR1 is SGHRS, CDR2 YFSETQ. CDR3 size: 17 residues. The CDR3 nucleotides are TGCGCCAGCAGCTTGGCAATAGCGGGTGCGTCCTACAATGAGCAGTTCTTC. Amino acids: CASSLAIAGASYNEQFF.

This chain joins TRBV5-6 and TRBJ1-1, with D unresolved. The CDR3 covers 12 residues. Germline V gene sequence: CDR1 SGHDT, CDR2 YYEEEE. V was clipped by 4 bases and J by 4 bases, with 8 bases between them. The CDR3, as DNA: TGTGCCAGCAGCATCTTTCGCACTGAAGCTTTCTTT. It specifies CASSIFRTEAFF.

This clone was counted a few times. The rearrangement joins TRBV6-5 to TRBJ2-7, with D perhaps TRBD1 (6 bases). CDR1 is MNHEY and CDR2 is SVGAGI in the germline V gene. CDR3 size: 14 residues. V was cut by 8 bases and J by 4 bases, with 18 bases left in between. CDR3 sequence: CASRQGLQSYEQYF. DNA of the CDR3: TGTGCCAGCCGCCAGGGGCTCCAATCGTACGAGCAGTACTTC.